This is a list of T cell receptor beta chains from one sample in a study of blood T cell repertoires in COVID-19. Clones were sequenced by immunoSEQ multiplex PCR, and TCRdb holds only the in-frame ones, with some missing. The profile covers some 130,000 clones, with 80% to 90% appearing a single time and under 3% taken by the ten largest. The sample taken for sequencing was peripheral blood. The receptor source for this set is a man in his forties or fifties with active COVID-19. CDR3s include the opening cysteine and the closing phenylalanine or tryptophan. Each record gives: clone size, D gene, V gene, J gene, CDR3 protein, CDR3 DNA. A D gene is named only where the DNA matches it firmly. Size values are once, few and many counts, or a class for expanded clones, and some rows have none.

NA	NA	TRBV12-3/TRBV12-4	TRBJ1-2	CASSFREIYGYTF	TGTGCCAGCAGTTTTAGGGAGATCTATGGCTACACCTTC
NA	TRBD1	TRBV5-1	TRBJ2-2	CASSQGTGGAERELFF	TGCGCCAGCAGTCAAGGGACAGGGGGCGCAGAGAGGGAGCTGTTTTTT
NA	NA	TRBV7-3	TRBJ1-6	CASSFENSPLHF	TGTGCCAGCAGCTTTGAGAATTCACCCCTCCACTTT
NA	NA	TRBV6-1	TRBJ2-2	CASSEARGRELFF	TGTGCCAGCAGTGAAGCGCGAGGGCGGGAGCTGTTTTTT
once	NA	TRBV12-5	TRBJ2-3	CASGLSRAAGGTQYF	TGTGCTAGTGGTTTGTCGCGGGCCGCGGGCGGTACGCAGTATTTT
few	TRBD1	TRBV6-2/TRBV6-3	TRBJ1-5	CASSLDRGFAQPQHF	TGTGCCAGCAGCTTAGACAGGGGATTCGCTCAGCCCCAGCATTTT
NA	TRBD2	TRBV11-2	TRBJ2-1	CASSLLAGGPGEQFF	TGTGCCAGCAGCCTCCTAGCGGGGGGGCCGGGTGAGCAGTTCTTC
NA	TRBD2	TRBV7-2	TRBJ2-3	CASSVLQGLALTDTQYF	TGTGCCAGCAGCGTACTCCAGGGACTAGCATTGACAGATACGCAGTATTTT
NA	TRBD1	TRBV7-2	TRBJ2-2	CASSPLGRGNSGELFF	TGTGCCAGCAGCCCCCTTGGCAGGGGGAACTCAGGGGAGCTGTTTTTT
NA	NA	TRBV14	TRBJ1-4	CASSRGPNEKLFF	TGTGCCAGCAGCCGCGGTCCTAATGAAAAACTGTTTTTT
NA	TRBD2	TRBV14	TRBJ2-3	CASSQGGGYRKDTQYF	TGTGCCAGCAGCCAAGGCGGGGGATACAGGAAAGATACGCAGTATTTT
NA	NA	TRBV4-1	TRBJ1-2	CASTPRPDSNYGYTF	TGCGCCAGCACCCCCCGTCCGGACAGCAACTATGGCTACACCTTC
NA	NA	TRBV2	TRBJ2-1	CASSVRTDNEQFF	TGTGCCAGCAGTGTCCGGACAGACAATGAGCAGTTCTTC
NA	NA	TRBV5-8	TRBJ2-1	CASSLGKGLGNEQFF	TGTGCCAGCAGCTTGGGGAAGGGGCTGGGGAATGAGCAGTTCTTC
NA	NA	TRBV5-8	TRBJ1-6	CASSRERGSPLHF	TGTGCCAGCAGCCGTGAAAGGGGGTCACCCCTCCACTTT
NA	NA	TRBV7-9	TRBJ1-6	CASSPLTGHYNSPLHF	TGTGCCAGCAGCCCCCTGACAGGCCACTATAATTCACCCCTCCACTTT
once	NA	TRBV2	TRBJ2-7	CASSQGLLYEQYF	TGTGCCAGTAGCCAGGGGCTACTCTACGAGCAGTACTTC
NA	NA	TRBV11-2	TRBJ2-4	CASSSRDRGGVQYF	TGTGCCAGCAGCTCCCGGGATCGAGGTGGGGTTCAGTACTTC
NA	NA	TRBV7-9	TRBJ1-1	CASSLGGRPGTEAFF	TGTGCCAGCAGCTTAGGGGGGAGGCCGGGCACTGAAGCTTTCTTT
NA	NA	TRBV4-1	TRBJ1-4	CASSLRGRGSEKLFF	TGCGCCAGCAGCCTCAGGGGCAGAGGGAGTGAAAAACTGTTTTTT
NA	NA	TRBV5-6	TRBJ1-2	CASREGASSWGRGPGYTF	TGTGCCAGCAGGGAAGGTGCCAGCAGCTGGGGGCGGGGGCCCGGCTACACCTTC
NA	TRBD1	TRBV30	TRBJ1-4	CAWSGGQIREKLFF	TGTGCCTGGAGCGGGGGACAGATAAGGGAAAAACTGTTTTTT
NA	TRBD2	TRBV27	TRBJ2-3	CASREVGLAGVYTQYF	TGTGCCAGCAGGGAGGTGGGGCTAGCGGGGGTCTATACGCAGTATTTT
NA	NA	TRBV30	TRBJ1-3	CAWNLGVGNTIYF	TGTGCCTGGAATTTAGGGGTCGGAAACACCATATATTTT
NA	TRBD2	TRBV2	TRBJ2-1	CASNRLADYNEQFF	TGTGCCAGCAATCGCCTAGCGGATTACAATGAGCAGTTCTTC
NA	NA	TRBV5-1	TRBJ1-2	CASSFVDSLPLYGYTF	TGCGCCAGCAGCTTTGTTGACAGTTTACCTCTCTATGGCTACACCTTC
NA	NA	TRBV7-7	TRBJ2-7	CASSLGAGPTYEQYF	TGTGCTAGCAGCTTAGGTGCGGGGCCCACCTACGAGCAGTACTTC
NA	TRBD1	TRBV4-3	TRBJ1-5	CASSQENRGNQPQHF	TGCGCCAGCAGCCAAGAAAACAGGGGAAATCAGCCCCAGCATTTT
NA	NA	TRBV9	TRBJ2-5	CASSVSQGSQYF	TGTGCCAGCAGCGTAAGCCAGGGGAGCCAGTACTTC
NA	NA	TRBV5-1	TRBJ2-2	CASSQGRTPTGELFF	TGCGCCAGCAGCCAAGGGAGGACTCCCACCGGGGAGCTGTTTTTT
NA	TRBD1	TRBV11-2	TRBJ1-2	CASSPQTGGSYGYTF	TGTGCCAGCAGCCCTCAGACAGGGGGCTCCTATGGCTACACCTTC
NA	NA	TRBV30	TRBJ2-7	CACVWVRSSYEQYF	TGTGCCTGTGTATGGGTGAGGAGCTCCTACGAGCAGTACTTC
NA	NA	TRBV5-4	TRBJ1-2	CASSFELWRGHTF	TGTGCCAGCAGCTTCGAGTTGTGGAGGGGACACACCTTC
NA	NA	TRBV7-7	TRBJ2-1	CASSLGLTGYNEQFF	TGTGCTAGCAGCTTAGGTTTAACAGGGTACAATGAGCAGTTCTTC
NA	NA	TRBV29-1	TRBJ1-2	CTTLEGDGYTF	TGCACCACTTTGGAGGGTGATGGCTACACCTTC
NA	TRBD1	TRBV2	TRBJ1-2	CASTLKGQGARGYTF	TGTGCCAGCACCCTAAAGGGACAGGGGGCGCGTGGCTACACCTTC
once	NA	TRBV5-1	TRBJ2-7	CASSLESSYEQYF	TGCGCCAGCAGCTTGGAGAGCTCCTACGAGCAGTACTTC
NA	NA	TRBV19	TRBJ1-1	CASSMQRFRGTEAFF	TGTGCCAGTAGTATGCAACGCTTCAGGGGTACTGAAGCTTTCTTT
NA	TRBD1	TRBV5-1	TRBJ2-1	CASNTGQGSSYNEQFF	TGCGCCAGCAACACGGGACAGGGAAGCTCCTACAATGAGCAGTTCTTC
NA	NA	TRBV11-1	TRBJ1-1	CASSYRDQWNTEAFF	TGTGCCAGCAGCTACAGGGACCAATGGAACACTGAAGCTTTCTTT
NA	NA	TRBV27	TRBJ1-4	CASSPQGATNEKLFF	TGTGCCAGCAGTCCACAGGGTGCAACTAATGAAAAACTGTTTTTT
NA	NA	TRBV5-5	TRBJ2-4	CASSLETTVQNIQYF	TGTGCCAGCAGCTTGGAAACCACAGTACAGAACATTCAGTACTTC
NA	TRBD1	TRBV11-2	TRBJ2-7	CASSPNRGPTYEQYF	TGTGCCAGCAGCCCGAACAGGGGTCCCACCTACGAGCAGTACTTC
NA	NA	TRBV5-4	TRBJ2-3	CASSPPASQYTDTQYF	TGTGCCAGCAGCCCCCCTGCTAGCCAATACACAGATACGCAGTATTTT
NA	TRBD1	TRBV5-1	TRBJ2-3	CASSMDRGATQYF	TGCGCCAGCAGCATGGACAGGGGTGCTACGCAGTATTTT
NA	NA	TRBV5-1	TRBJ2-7	CASSLGGSRDYEQYF	TGCGCCAGCAGCTTGGGCGGGTCCCGGGACTACGAGCAGTACTTC
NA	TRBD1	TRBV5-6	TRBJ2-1	CASTKQGASNEQFF	TGTGCCAGCACGAAACAGGGGGCTTCCAATGAGCAGTTCTTC
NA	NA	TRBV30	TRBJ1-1	CAWSVELNTEAFF	TGTGCCTGGAGTGTAGAGCTGAACACTGAAGCTTTCTTT
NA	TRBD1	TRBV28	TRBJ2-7	CASMKGAGSYEQYF	TGTGCCAGCATGAAGGGGGCAGGGTCCTACGAGCAGTACTTC